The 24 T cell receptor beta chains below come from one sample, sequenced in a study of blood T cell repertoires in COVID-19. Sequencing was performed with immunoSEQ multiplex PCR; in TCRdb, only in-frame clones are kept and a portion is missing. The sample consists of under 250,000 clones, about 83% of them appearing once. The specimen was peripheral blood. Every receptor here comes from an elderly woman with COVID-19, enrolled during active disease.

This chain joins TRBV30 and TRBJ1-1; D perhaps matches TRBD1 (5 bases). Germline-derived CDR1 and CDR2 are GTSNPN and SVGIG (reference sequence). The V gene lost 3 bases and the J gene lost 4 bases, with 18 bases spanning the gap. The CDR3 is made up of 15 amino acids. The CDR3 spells CAWSPGTRVGTEAFF. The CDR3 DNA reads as TGTGCCTGGAGCCCGGGGACTAGGGTGGGCACTGAAGCTTTCTTT. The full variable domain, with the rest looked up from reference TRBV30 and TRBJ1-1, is SQTIHQWPATLVQPVGSPLSLECTVEGTSNPNLYWYRQAAGRGLQLLFYSVGIGQISSEVPQNLSASRPQDRQFILSSKKLLLSDSGFYLCAWSPGTRVGTEAFFGQGTRLTVV.

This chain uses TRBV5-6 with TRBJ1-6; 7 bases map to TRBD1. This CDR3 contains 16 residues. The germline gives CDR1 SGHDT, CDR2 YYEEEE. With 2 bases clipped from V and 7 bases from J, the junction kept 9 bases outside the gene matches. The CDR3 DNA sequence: TGTGCCAGCAGCTTAAGAGGGGGCAAAGTAAATTCACCCCTCCACTTT. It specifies CASSLRGGKVNSPLHF.

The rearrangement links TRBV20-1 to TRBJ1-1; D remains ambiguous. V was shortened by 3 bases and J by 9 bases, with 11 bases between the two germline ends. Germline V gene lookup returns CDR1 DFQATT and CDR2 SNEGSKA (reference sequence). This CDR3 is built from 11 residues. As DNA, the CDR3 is TGCAGTGCTAGTCAGTCAGTAAAAGCTTTCTTT. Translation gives CSASQSVKAFF.

CDR3 DNA: TGTGCCAGTAGGGAACTAGCGGGGGGGCAAAGTCGTACGCAGTTCTTC. It translates to CASRELAGGQSRTQFF. V and J are TRBV19 and TRBJ2-1; 13 nucleotides match TRBD2. The CDR3 sequence is 16 residues long. V trimming: 6 bases; J trimming: 12 bases; junction bases outside the gene matches: 14. Germline V gene lookup returns CDR1 LNHDA and CDR2 SQIVND (reference sequence).

The CDR3 here is CASSFGQRETQYF. The CDR3 DNA reads as TGTGCCAGCAGCTTTGGACAGAGAGAGACCCAGTACTTC. The chain has TRBV7-7 and TRBJ2-5; TRBD1 might be the D (6 bases). This CDR3 has 13 residues. The ends were cut back, 3 bases at V and 4 bases at J, with 9 bases in the middle. Germline CDR1 is SSHAT and CDR2 is FNYEAQ (reference sequence).

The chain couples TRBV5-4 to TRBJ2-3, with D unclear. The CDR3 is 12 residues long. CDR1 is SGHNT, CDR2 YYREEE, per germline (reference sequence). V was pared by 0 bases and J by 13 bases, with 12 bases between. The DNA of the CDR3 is TGTGCCAGCAGCTTGGTTAGAACAGAAAAGTATTTT. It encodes CASSLVRTEKYF.

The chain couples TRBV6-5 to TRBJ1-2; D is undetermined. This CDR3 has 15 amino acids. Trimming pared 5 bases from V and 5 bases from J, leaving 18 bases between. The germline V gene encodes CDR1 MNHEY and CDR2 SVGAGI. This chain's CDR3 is CASSPGLPRDYGYTF. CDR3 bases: TGTGCCAGCAGTCCCGGACTCCCGAGGGATTATGGCTACACCTTC.

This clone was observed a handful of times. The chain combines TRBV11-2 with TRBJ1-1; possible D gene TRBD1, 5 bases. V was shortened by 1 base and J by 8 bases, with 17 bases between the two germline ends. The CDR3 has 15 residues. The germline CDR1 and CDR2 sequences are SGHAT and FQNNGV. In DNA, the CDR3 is TGTGCCAGCAGCTTAGTGAGGGACGGGAGGGTAGAAGCTTTCTTT. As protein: CASSLVRDGRVEAFF.

The CDR3 loop is CASSPLQGFTEAFF. The DNA for the CDR3 is TGTGCCAGCTCACCGCTACAGGGATTCACTGAAGCTTTCTTT. V and J are TRBV18 and TRBJ1-1; weak D call: TRBD1 (6 bases). This CDR3 has 14 amino acids. From germline, CDR1 is KGHSH and CDR2 LQKENI. Trimming removed 3 bases at V and 4 bases at J, with 12 bases between.

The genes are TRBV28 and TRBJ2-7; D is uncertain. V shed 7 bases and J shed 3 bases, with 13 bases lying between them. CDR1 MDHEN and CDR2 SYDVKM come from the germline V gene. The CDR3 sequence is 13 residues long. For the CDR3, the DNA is TGTGCCAGCACGCGGCAGTTGGGCTACGAGCAGTACTTC. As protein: CASTRQLGYEQYF.

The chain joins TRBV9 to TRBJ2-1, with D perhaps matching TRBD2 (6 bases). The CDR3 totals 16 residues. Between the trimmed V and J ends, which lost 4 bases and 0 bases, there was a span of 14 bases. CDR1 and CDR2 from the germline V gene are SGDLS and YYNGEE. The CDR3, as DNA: TGTGCCAGCAGCCCTCAGGCGGGATCCTCCTACAATGAGCAGTTCTTC. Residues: CASSPQAGSSYNEQFF. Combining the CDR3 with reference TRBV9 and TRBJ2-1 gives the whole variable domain DSGVTQTPKHLITATGQRVTLRCSPRSGDLSVYWYQQSLDQGLQFLIQYYNGEERAKGNILERFSAQQFPDLHSELNLSSLELGDSALYFCASSPQAGSSYNEQFFGPGTRLTVL.

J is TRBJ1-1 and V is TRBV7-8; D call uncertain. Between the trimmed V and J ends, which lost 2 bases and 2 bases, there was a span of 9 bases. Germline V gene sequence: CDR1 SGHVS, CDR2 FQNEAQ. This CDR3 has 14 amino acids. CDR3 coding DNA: TGTGCCAGCAGCTTATACGGGTTAAACACTGAAGCTTTCTTT. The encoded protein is CASSLYGLNTEAFF.

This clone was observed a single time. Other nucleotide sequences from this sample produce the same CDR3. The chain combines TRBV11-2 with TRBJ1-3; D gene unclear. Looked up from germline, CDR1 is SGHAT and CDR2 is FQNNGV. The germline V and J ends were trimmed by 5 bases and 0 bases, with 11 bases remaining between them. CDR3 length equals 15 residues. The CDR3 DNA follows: TGTGCCAGCAGCGCGGGCCTTTCCTCTGGAAACACCATATATTTT. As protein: CASSAGLSSGNTIYF.

CDR3 nucleotides: TGCAGCGTTCCGGACAGGCAAGAGACCCAGTACTTC. Residues: CSVPDRQETQYF. V is TRBV29-1 and J is TRBJ2-5, with TRBD1 matching 7 bases. Germline lookup yields CDR1 SQVTM and CDR2 ANQGSEA. V trimming: 5 bases; J trimming: 2 bases; junction bases outside the gene matches: 2. The CDR3 covers 12 residues. The entire variable domain, with the rest obtained from reference TRBV29-1 and TRBJ2-5, is as follows: SAVISQKPSRDICQRGTSLTIQCQVDSQVTMMFWYRQQPGQSLTLIATANQGSEATYESGFVIDKFPISRPNLTFSTLTVSNMSPEDSSIYLCSVPDRQETQYFGPGTRLLVL.

This CDR3 is CAWSVWTGSNIQYF. CDR3 DNA sequence: TGTGCCTGGAGTGTATGGACAGGGTCGAACATTCAGTACTTC. The chain uses TRBV30 and TRBJ2-4; 8 bases map to TRBD1. This CDR3 region has 14 residues. Germline CDR1 and CDR2: GTSNPN and SVGIG (reference sequence). Trimming took 0 bases from V and 7 from J; bases not matched to a gene: 5.

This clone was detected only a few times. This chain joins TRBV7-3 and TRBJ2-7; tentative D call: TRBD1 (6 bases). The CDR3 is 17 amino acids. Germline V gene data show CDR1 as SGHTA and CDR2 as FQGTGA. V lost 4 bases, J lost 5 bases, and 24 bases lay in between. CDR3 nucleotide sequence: TGTGCCAGCAGCTCCCAGGGGTTGAGAGGGGGTGAAAACGAGCAGTACTTC. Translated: CASSSQGLRGGENEQYF.

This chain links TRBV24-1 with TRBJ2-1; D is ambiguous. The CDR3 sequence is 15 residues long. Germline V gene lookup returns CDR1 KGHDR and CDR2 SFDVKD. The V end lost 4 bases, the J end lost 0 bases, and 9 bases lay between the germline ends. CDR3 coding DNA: TGTGCCACCAGTGACAGAGACTTCTCCTACAATGAGCAGTTCTTC. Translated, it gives CATSDRDFSYNEQFF.

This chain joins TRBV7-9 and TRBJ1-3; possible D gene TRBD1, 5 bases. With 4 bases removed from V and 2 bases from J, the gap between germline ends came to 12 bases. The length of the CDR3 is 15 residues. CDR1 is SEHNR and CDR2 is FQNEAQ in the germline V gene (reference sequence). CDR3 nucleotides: TGTGCCAGCAGCTCCGGGCAGGGAACTGGAAACACCATATATTTT. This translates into CASSSGQGTGNTIYF.

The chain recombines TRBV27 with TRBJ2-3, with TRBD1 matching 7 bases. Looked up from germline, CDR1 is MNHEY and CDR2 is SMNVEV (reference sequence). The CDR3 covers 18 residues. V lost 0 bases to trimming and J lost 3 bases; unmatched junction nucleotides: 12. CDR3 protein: CASSLSTGSGGKTDTQYF. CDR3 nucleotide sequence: TGTGCCAGCAGTTTATCGACTGGGTCAGGGGGTAAAACAGATACGCAGTATTTT.

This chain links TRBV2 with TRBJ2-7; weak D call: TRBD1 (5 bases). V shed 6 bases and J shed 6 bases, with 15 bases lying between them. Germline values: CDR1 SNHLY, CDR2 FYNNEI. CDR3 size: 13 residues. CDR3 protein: CASRQGPLPEQYV. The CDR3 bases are TGTGCCAGCAGGCAGGGTCCACTTCCCGAGCAGTACGTC.

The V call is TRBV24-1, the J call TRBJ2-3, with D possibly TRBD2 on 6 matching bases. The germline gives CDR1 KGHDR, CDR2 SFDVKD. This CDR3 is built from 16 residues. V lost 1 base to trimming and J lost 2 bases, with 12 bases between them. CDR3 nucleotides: TGTGCCACCAGTGATTTCGGGGCGGGGATCACAGATACGCAGTATTTT. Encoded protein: CATSDFGAGITDTQYF.

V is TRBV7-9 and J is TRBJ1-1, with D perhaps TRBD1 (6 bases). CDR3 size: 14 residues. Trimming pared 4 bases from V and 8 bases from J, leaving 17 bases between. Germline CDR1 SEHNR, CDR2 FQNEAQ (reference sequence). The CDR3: CASSYEGEIKEAFF. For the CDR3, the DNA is TGTGCCAGCAGCTATGAGGGGGAAATAAAAGAAGCTTTCTTT.

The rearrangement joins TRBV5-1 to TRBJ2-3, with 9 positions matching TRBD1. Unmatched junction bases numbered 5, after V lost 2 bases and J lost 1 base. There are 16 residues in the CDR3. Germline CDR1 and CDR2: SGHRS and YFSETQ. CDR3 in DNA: TGCGCCAGCAGCTTCCCCAGGACAGGGGGCACAGATACGCAGTATTTT. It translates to CASSFPRTGGTDTQYF.

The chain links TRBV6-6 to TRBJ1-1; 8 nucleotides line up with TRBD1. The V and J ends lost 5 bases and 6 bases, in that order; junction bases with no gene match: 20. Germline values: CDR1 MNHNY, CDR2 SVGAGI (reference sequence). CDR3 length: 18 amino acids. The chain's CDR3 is CASSPRQPLAGGVAEAFF. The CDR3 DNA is TGTGCCAGCAGTCCCCGACAACCCCTGGCAGGGGGCGTCGCTGAAGCTTTCTTT.